Below, 11 T cell receptor beta chains from the same sample are listed, as sequenced in a study of blood T cell repertoires in COVID-19. Repertoires were generated with immunoSEQ multiplex PCR, while TCRdb's copy carries only in-frame clones and drops some. Among under 250,000 clones listed, around 83% were seen once. The sample consisted of PBMCs or T cells enriched from blood (not recorded which). These receptors were obtained from a woman between 35 and 50 years old with acute COVID-19.

The chain combines TRBV11-2 with TRBJ1-1; no reliable D call. V was trimmed by 5 bases and J by 2 bases, leaving 21 bases between them. Looked up from germline, CDR1 is SGHAT and CDR2 is FQNNGV. The CDR3 extends over 17 amino acids. The CDR3 region has the DNA TGTGCCAGCAGCAAAGATCCGGCAGGCGTTTCTAACACTGAAGCTTTCTTT. It translates to CASSKDPAGVSNTEAFF.

The chain combines TRBV10-1 with TRBJ1-1, with 7 positions matching TRBD1. The CDR3 is 14 residues long. V dropped 5 bases and J dropped 2; count of bases not matched to a gene: 5. From germline, CDR1 is WNHNN and CDR2 SYGVQD (reference sequence). CDR3 region: CASSTGTANTEAFF. Here the CDR3 DNA reads TGCGCCAGCAGTACTGGGACAGCTAACACTGAAGCTTTCTTT.

About this clone: This CDR3 is also generated by other DNA sequences in the sample. The chain employs TRBV6-5 and TRBJ1-1; D uncertain. CDR1 is MNHEY and CDR2 is SVGAGI in the germline V gene. The CDR3 is 13 residues long. V lost 2 bases to trimming and J lost 3 bases, with 7 bases between them. CDR3 sequence (DNA): TGTGCCAGCAGTTACCTCTCGGACACTGAAGCTTTCTTT. Its protein is CASSYLSDTEAFF.

The rearrangement links TRBV21-1 to TRBJ2-1; the table's TRBD2 call for D was not verified on the DNA. TRBV21-1 is a pseudogene segment. This CDR3 spans 17 amino acids. CDR3 amino acids: CASSKSLAGGPNNEQFF. The CDR3 DNA sequence: TGTGCCAGCAGCAAATCTCTAGCGGGAGGGCCAAACAATGAGCAGTTCTTC.

This clone was recorded only once. The genes are TRBV2 and TRBJ2-1; D is undetermined. In germline, CDR1 is SNHLY, CDR2 FYNNEI. CDR3 size: 14 residues. The V and J ends lost 2 bases and 3 bases respectively, with 8 bases between them. CDR3 nucleotide sequence: TGTGCCAGCAGTGAATATACTTTCTACAATGAGCAGTTCTTC. Translating gives CASSEYTFYNEQFF.

The chain carries TRBV3-1 (or the pseudogene TRBV3-2) and TRBJ2-7, with 8 bases that match TRBD1. CDR3 length: 15 amino acids. Per the germline V gene, CDR1 is LGHDT and CDR2 is YNNKEL (reference sequence). J was trimmed by 3 bases and V by 4 bases; bases with no gene match: 8. In nucleotides, the CDR3 is TGTGCCAGCAGCCGGAGCTCCGGACAGGGCTACGAGCAGTACTTC. Translating it yields CASSRSSGQGYEQYF.

Concerning this clone: The same CDR3 is also encoded by other DNA sequences in this sample. The V and J genes are TRBV27 and TRBJ2-3, with 15 bases lining up with TRBD2. CDR3 size: 16 residues. Germline CDR1 and CDR2: MNHEY and SMNVEV (reference sequence). V shed 8 bases and J 6 bases; nucleotides not matched to a gene: 9. This CDR3 is CASSLGLAGGRDTQYF. CDR3 sequence (DNA): TGTGCCAGCTCCTTGGGACTAGCGGGAGGAAGGGATACGCAGTATTTT.

The CDR3 loop is CASSEADREETQYF. The CDR3 DNA is TGTGCCAGCAGTGAAGCGGACAGGGAAGAGACCCAGTACTTC. V is TRBV6-1 and J is TRBJ2-5, with 8 nucleotides matching TRBD1. The germline CDR1 and CDR2 sequences are MNHNS and SASEGT. The CDR3 length is 14 residues. V lost 0 bases and J lost 3; bases outside the gene matches: 0.

The chain joins TRBV18 to TRBJ1-1; 7 bases fit TRBD1. From germline, CDR1 is KGHSH and CDR2 LQKENI. The CDR3 runs to 15 residues. V lost 3 bases, J lost 6 bases, and 10 bases stayed unmatched. The chain's CDR3 is CASSPLTGKSAEAFF. In DNA, the CDR3 is TGTGCCAGCTCACCCCTGACAGGGAAGTCGGCTGAAGCTTTCTTT.

The rearrangement links TRBV27 to TRBJ2-1; the D is unclear. The CDR3 runs 12 residues. Germline CDR1 reads MNHEY; CDR2 reads SMNVEV (reference sequence). V was pared by 5 bases and J by 6 bases, with 8 bases between. The chain's CDR3 is CASSHIGNEQFF. The CDR3 DNA follows: TGTGCCAGCAGTCATATCGGCAATGAGCAGTTCTTC.

V gene TRBV6-5 combines with J gene TRBJ1-2; 9 bases match TRBD1. In germline, CDR1 is MNHEY, CDR2 SVGAGI. The junction had 7 bases not matched to a gene; V was cut back by 8 bases and J by 9 bases. This CDR3 comprises 12 residues. Here the CDR3 DNA reads TGTGCCAGCGCCGGGACAGGGACAAGCTACACCTTC. Encoded protein: CASAGTGTSYTF.